This T cell receptor (beta chain) was identified in a study of blood T cell repertoires in COVID-19. Study at large: Collection of acute and convalescent COVID-19 samples took place in the United States, Italy and Spain. In each case, the material was cDNA or gDNA derived from T cells, B-cell-depleted T cells, or PBMCs.

The CDR3 extends over 15 amino acids. Germline lookup yields CDR1 LGHNT and CDR2 FRNRAP. J gave up 5 bases and V 7 bases, and 10 bases lay outside the gene matches. Repertoires were generated with immunoSEQ multiplex PCR, while TCRdb's copy carries only in-frame clones and drops some. The sample lists around 150,000 clones, approximately 80% occurring once. The chain couples TRBV12-5 to TRBJ2-2; 7 positions match TRBD2. This TCR was sampled from a woman older than 75 with acute or convalescent COVID-19. Sequencing input: peripheral blood. CDR3 DNA sequence: TGTGCTAGTGTCGCAGCGGGATTAGGGACCGGGGAGCTGTTTTTT. This codes for CASVAAGLGTGELFF.